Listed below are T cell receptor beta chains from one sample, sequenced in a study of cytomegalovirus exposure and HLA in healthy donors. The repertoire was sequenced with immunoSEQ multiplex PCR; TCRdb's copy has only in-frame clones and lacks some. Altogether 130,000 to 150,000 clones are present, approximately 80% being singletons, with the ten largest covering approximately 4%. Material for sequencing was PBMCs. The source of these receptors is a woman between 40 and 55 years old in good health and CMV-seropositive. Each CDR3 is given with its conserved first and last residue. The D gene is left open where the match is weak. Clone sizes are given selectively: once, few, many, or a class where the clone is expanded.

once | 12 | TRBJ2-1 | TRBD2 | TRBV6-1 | TGTGCCAGCAGCCACGGGGGGAATGAGCAGTTCTTC | CASSHGGNEQFF
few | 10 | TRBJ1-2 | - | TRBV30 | TGTGCCTGGTGGGGAGATGGCTACACCTTC | CAWWGDGYTF
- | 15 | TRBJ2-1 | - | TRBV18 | TGTGCCAGCTCACAAGGTAGCGGAGCCTACAATGAGCAGTTCTTC | CASSQGSGAYNEQFF
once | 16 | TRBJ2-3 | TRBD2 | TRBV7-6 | TGTGCCAGCAGCTTAATAGCGGGAGCGGATACAGATACGCAGTATTTT | CASSLIAGADTDTQYF
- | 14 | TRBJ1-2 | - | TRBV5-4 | TGTGCCAGCAGCAGGACAAACGCTAACTATGGCTACACCTTC | CASSRTNANYGYTF
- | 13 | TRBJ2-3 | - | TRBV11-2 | TGTGCCAGCAGCTTAGATCTTTCTTATACGCAGTATTTT | CASSLDLSYTQYF
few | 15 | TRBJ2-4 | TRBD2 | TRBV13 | TGTGCCAGCAGTCGACTAGCGGGGGACAAAAACATTCAGTACTTC | CASSRLAGDKNIQYF
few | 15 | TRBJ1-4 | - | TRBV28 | TGTGCCAGCAGTCTCCCCGGGAGCCCTAATGAAAAACTGTTTTTT | CASSLPGSPNEKLFF
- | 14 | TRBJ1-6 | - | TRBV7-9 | TGTGCCAGCAGCACGGACAGTTATAATTCACCCCTCCACTTT | CASSTDSYNSPLHF
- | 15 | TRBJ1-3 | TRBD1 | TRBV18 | TGTGCCAGCTCTGAGGGGGCGAGTTCTGGAAACACCATATATTTT | CASSEGASSGNTIYF
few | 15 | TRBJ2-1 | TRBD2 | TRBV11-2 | TGTGCCAGCGGCCCCGGGACTAGCGGCTACAATGAGCAGTTCTTC | CASGPGTSGYNEQFF
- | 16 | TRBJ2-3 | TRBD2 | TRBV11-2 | TGTGCCAGCAGCTTACAACTTAGCGGGGGCACAGATACGCAGTATTTT | CASSLQLSGGTDTQYF
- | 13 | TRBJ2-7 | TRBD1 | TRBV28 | TGTGCCAGCAGTAGCCCACCGGGACAGAAGCAGTACTTC | CASSSPPGQKQYF
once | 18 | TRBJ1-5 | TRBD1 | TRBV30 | TGTGCCTGGACCTATTCGGGACAGGGAAGGATGGGGAATCAGCCCCAGCATTTT | CAWTYSGQGRMGNQPQHF
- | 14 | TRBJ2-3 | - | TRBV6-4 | TGTGCCAGCAGTCCTTCTTTTGGCACAGATACGCAGTATTTT | CASSPSFGTDTQYF
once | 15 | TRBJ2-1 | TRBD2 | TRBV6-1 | TGTGCCAGCAGTTCCAGCGGGAGGGCCCACAATGAGCAGTTCTTC | CASSSSGRAHNEQFF
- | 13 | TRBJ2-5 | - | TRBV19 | TGTGCCAGTAGTCCGGGACTTGGGGAGACCCAGTACTTC | CASSPGLGETQYF
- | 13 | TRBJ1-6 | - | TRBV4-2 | TGTGCCAGCAGCCCAGAACAGGGTTCGCCCCTCCACTTT | CASSPEQGSPLHF
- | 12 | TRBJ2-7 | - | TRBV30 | TGTGCCTGGACCACACGGGAGTACGAGCAGTACTTC | CAWTTREYEQYF
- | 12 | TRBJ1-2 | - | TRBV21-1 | TGTGCCGGATTGGACAGAAGTTGGGGCTACACCTTC | CAGLDRSWGYTF
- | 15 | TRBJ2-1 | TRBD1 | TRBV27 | TGTGCCAGCAGTAAGGACAGGGGGCCCTACAATGAGCAGTTCTTC | CASSKDRGPYNEQFF
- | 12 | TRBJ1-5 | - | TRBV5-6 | TGTGCCAGCAGCTTAGGAGATCAGCCCCAGCATTTT | CASSLGDQPQHF
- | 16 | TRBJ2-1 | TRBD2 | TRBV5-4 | TGTGCCAGCAGCTTGCGGAGGCTAGCGGGGGACAATGAGCAGTTCTTC | CASSLRRLAGDNEQFF